This paragraph reports one T cell receptor beta chain. The CDR3 has 16 residues. Germline V lookup: CDR1 SGHVS, CDR2 FQNEAQ. The ends were cut back, 8 bases at V and 5 bases at J, with 24 bases in the middle. This specimen belongs to a study of blood T cell repertoires in COVID-19. Overall study: There were acute and convalescent COVID-19 samples, and they came from the United States, Italy and Spain. T cells, B-cell-depleted T cells, or PBMCs supplied cDNA or gDNA.

As originally analysed: For nucleated cells, counts were estimated from reference gene primer amplification. The repertoire was sequenced with immunoSEQ multiplex PCR; TCRdb's copy has only in-frame clones and lacks some. V, J and clone size were drawn from that table, and D and trimming were deduced from the DNA. The data contain around 19,000 clones, around 90% of them seen just once; the ten biggest clones take up around 6%. This clonotype originated in a human donor in a cohort sampled during active COVID-19. Sequences were obtained from peripheral blood. V gene TRBV7-8 combines with J gene TRBJ1-1; D may be TRBD1 (6 bases). The CDR3 DNA follows: TGTGCCAGCTTTGAATTTGCTCGGGGGGCGCGTACTGAAGCTTTCTTT. It translates to CASFEFARGARTEAFF.